The 2 T cell receptor beta chains reported below all come from one sample, sequenced in a study of blood T cell repertoires in COVID-19. TCRdb's copy holds only in-frame clones and misses some; the assay was immunoSEQ multiplex PCR. The data show a few hundred thousand clones, with 82% seen just once and less than 3.5% held by the top ten. The material sequenced was peripheral blood. The receptor source for this set is a woman between 18 and 29 years old with acute or convalescent COVID-19.

The chain links TRBV11-2 to TRBJ2-7; 7 positions match TRBD2. This CDR3 region has 15 residues. The V gene end was trimmed by 0 bases and the J gene end by 5 bases; junction bases not matched to a gene: 7. Germline V gene sequence: CDR1 SGHAT, CDR2 FQNNGV. CDR3: CASSLEAPGLHEQYF. Here the CDR3 DNA reads TGTGCCAGCAGCTTAGAGGCTCCGGGACTACACGAGCAGTACTTC.

The chain joins TRBV30 to TRBJ1-6, with 8 bases that match TRBD1. This CDR3 is built from 14 residues. Germline V gene lookup returns CDR1 GTSNPN and CDR2 SVGIG (reference sequence). The V segment lost 5 bases and the J segment 10 bases; nucleotides outside the gene matches: 10. The CDR3 loop reads CAWHKWTGWSPLHF. The DNA of the CDR3 is TGTGCCTGGCACAAATGGACAGGGTGGTCACCCCTCCACTTT. Based on the CDR3 plus reference TRBV30 and TRBJ1-6, the full variable domain is SQTIHQWPATLVQPVGSPLSLECTVEGTSNPNLYWYRQAAGRGLQLLFYSVGIGQISSEVPQNLSASRPQDRQFILSSKKLLLSDSGFYLCAWHKWTGWSPLHFGNGTRLTVT.